A single sample is the source of the 25 T cell receptor beta chains below, sequenced in a study of T-cell reconstitution after alpha-beta-depleted transplantation in children. Using unique molecular identifiers, the investigators prepared the TCRbeta library. A single record per CDR3 protein comes from TCRdb applying MiXCR to the PCR reads. The sample contains about 280,000 distinct CDR3 sequences, around a tenth of which appear only once. Sequenced here: peripheral blood, sampled 180 days after TCRalphabeta/CD19-depleted stem cell transplant. These TCRs come from a male patient aged 2 to 9 who had a stem cell transplant for chronic granulomatous disease, so the T cells may come from the graft donor.

This clonotype occurred many times. V gene TRBV4-2 combines with J gene TRBJ1-1; 9 positions agree with TRBD1. The CDR3 consists of 18 residues. The junction had 10 bases not matched to a gene; V was cut back by 0 bases and J by 2 bases. Germline assignment: CDR1 LGHNA and CDR2 YNFKEQ. CDR3 amino acids: CASSQEFLQTGGNTEAFF. The CDR3 DNA reads TGTGCCAGCAGCCAAGAATTCTTACAAACAGGGGGCAACACTGAAGCTTTCTTT.

The chain joins TRBV20-1 to TRBJ2-2; a weak D match, TRBD2 (6 bases). The CDR3 is 17 amino acids. V lost 3 bases to trimming and J lost 2 bases, with 19 bases between them. Germline V gene data show CDR1 as DFQATT and CDR2 as SNEGSKA (reference sequence). This chain's CDR3 is CSARAQNRGLNTGELFF. CDR3 DNA: TGCAGTGCTAGGGCCCAGAATCGGGGGTTAAACACCGGGGAGCTGTTTTTT.

In its sample, this clonotype was seen many times. The genes are TRBV28 and TRBJ2-7, with D unresolved. With 3 bases removed from V and 3 bases from J, the gap between germline ends came to 9 bases. Germline CDR1 is MDHEN and CDR2 is SYDVKM. This CDR3 has 13 amino acids. DNA for the CDR3: TGTGCCAGCAGTTTCCCAAACAACTACGAGCAGTACTTC. Encoded protein: CASSFPNNYEQYF. Together with reference TRBV28 and TRBJ2-7, the CDR3 gives the full variable domain: DVKVTQSSRYLVKRTGEKVFLECVQDMDHENMFWYRQDPGLGLRLIYFSYDVKMKEKGDIPEGYSVSREKKERFSLILESASTNQTSMYLCASSFPNNYEQYFGPGTRLTVT.

A note on this clonotype: A much larger clone is a single base away; this may be a read error. V gene TRBV7-8 combines with J gene TRBJ1-1, with D uncertain. The CDR3 extends over 15 amino acids. Germline CDR1 is SGHVS and CDR2 is FQNEAQ. Trimming removed 7 bases from V and 5 bases from J, with 20 bases in between. The DNA for the CDR3 is TGTGCCAGCACCCCTATAATCGGGGTAGGGACTGAAGCTTTCTTT. Residues: CASTPIIGVGTEAFF.

This clonotype was seen repeatedly, ten times or more. J is TRBJ2-3 and V is TRBV6-1; D is perhaps TRBD2 (6 bases). Deletions cut 3 bases from V and 5 bases from J, with 18 bases between. Germline V lookup: CDR1 MNHNS, CDR2 SASEGT. This CDR3 has 16 amino acids. The CDR3 sequence is CASSDIVSSGKDTQYF. The CDR3 DNA reads TGTGCCAGCAGTGATATCGTGAGTAGCGGAAAAGATACGCAGTATTTT.

This clonotype came up many times. This chain connects TRBV29-1 to TRBJ2-7; a weak D match, TRBD2 (7 bases). Per germline, CDR1 SQVTM and CDR2 ANQGSEA. Trimming stripped 2 bases from V and 3 bases from J, with 17 bases between. This CDR3 is 15 amino acids long. DNA of the CDR3: TGCAGCGTTGAAACAGGGAGGGGAAAGAACTACGAGCAGTACTTC. Translation gives CSVETGRGKNYEQYF.

This clonotype was recorded many times. The chain uses TRBV5-6 and TRBJ2-3; D might be TRBD2 (6 bases). The ends were cut back, 0 bases at V and 11 bases at J, with 10 bases in the middle. The CDR3 runs to 12 residues. The germline V gene has CDR1 SGHDT and CDR2 YYEEEE. CDR3 region: CASSLGGDLQYF. The DNA of the CDR3 is TGTGCCAGCAGCTTGGGGGGGGACCTGCAGTATTTT.

Only one count was recorded for this clonotype. This may stem from a read error, because a much larger clone lies one nucleotide away. The V call is TRBV20-1, the J call TRBJ1-1; D gene unclear. Looked up from germline, CDR1 is DFQATT and CDR2 is SNEGSKA (reference sequence). Trimming pared 3 bases from V and 1 base from J, leaving 18 bases between. CDR3 length: 16 amino acids. The CDR3 DNA sequence: TGCAGTGCTAGTTTAGACTGGGGTAGCAGGAACACTGAAGCTTTCTTT. This encodes CSASLDWGSRNTEAFF.

This clonotype was observed many times. The V gene is TRBV12-3 or TRBV12-4, the J gene TRBJ2-7, with 7 bases matching TRBD2. Trimming at V came to 8 bases and at J to 4 bases, leaving 8 bases not matched to a gene. This CDR3 contains 13 residues. CDR3 region: CASRKGGGYEQYF. DNA of the CDR3: TGTGCCAGCCGGAAGGGCGGGGGATACGAGCAGTACTTC.

This clonotype was observed many times. The V call is TRBV5-1, the J call TRBJ2-2, with TRBD2 matching 7 bases. Germline V CDR1 and CDR2: SGHRS, YFSETQ. CDR3 length equals 15 residues. V shed 4 bases, J shed 2 bases, and the junction held 5 bases outside the gene matches. In DNA, the CDR3 is TGCGCCAGCAGCCATATGACTAGCAACACCGGGGAGCTGTTTTTT. Its translation is CASSHMTSNTGELFF. The full variable domain, with the rest looked up from reference TRBV5-1 and TRBJ2-2, is KAGVTQTPRYLIKTRGQQVTLSCSPISGHRSVSWYQQTPGQGLQFLFEYFSETQRNKGNFPGRFSGRQFSNSRSEMNVSTLELGDSALYLCASSHMTSNTGELFFGEGSRLTVL.

Ten or more counts support this clonotype. J is TRBJ2-5 and V is TRBV2; perhaps TRBD1 as D (8 bases). The CDR3 contains 14 residues. Trimming removed 2 bases at V and 4 bases at J, with 11 bases between. Germline CDR1 and CDR2: SNHLY and FYNNEI. CDR3 in DNA: TGTGCCAGCAGTGAATACAGGGGGGGAGAGACCCAGTACTTC. Translated: CASSEYRGGETQYF.

The V call is TRBV5-1, the J call TRBJ2-1; the match to TRBD1 covers 7 bases. The CDR3 contains 15 residues. CDR1 is SGHRS and CDR2 is YFSETQ in the germline V gene. V shed 4 bases and J 3 bases; nucleotides not matched to a gene: 7. Here the CDR3 DNA reads TGCGCCAGCAGCCTACGACAGGGTTTCTACAATGAGCAGTTCTTC. Encoded protein: CASSLRQGFYNEQFF.

In its sample, this clonotype was seen many times. The gene calls are TRBV15 and TRBJ2-5; 8 positions agree with TRBD2. The germline V gene encodes CDR1 LNHNV and CDR2 YYDKDF (reference sequence). The CDR3 is made up of 16 amino acids. V lost 5 bases to trimming and J lost 3 bases; unmatched junction nucleotides: 11. CDR3 bases: TGTGCCACCAGCTCTAAGCGGGGGATGGGGGAAGAGACCCAGTACTTC. Translated, it gives CATSSKRGMGEETQYF. Based on the CDR3 plus reference TRBV15 and TRBJ2-5, the full variable domain is DAMVIQNPRYQVTQFGKPVTLSCSQTLNHNVMYWYQQKSSQAPKLLFHYYDKDFNNEADTPDNFQSRRPNTSFCFLDIRSPGLGDTAMYLCATSSKRGMGEETQYFGPGTRLLVL.

As for this clonotype: A much larger clone lies one base from this, so it may be a read error. DNA of the CDR3: TGTGCCAGCAGCCGTAGGGCTAGCGGCGAGACTAGCACAGATACGCAGTATTTT. Translated: CASSRRASGETSTDTQYF. The chain employs TRBV28 and TRBJ2-3; 7 bases fit TRBD2. Per germline, CDR1 MDHEN and CDR2 SYDVKM. The length of the CDR3 is 18 residues. Trimming at V came to 6 bases and at J to 0 bases, leaving 15 bases not matched to a gene.

This clonotype was detected many times. V usage is TRBV5-4 and J usage is TRBJ2-1; maybe TRBD2 (6 bases). CDR3 length: 16 residues. V lost 4 bases, J lost 4 bases, and 18 bases lay in between. From germline, CDR1 is SGHNT and CDR2 YYREEE (reference sequence). CDR3 sequence (DNA): TGTGCCAGCAGCCCCCTCGTAGCGGTGCCTTACAATGAGCAGTTCTTC. Translation gives CASSPLVAVPYNEQFF.

This clonotype was found many times. The chain joins TRBV2 to TRBJ2-1; 10 nucleotides align to TRBD2. CDR3 length: 18 amino acids. Trimming took 7 bases from V and 0 from J; bases not matched to a gene: 12. In germline, CDR1 is SNHLY, CDR2 FYNNEI. The CDR3 loop reads CASIGGTSAHSSYNEQFF. CDR3 DNA sequence: TGTGCCAGCATCGGGGGGACTAGCGCCCATAGCTCCTACAATGAGCAGTTCTTC.

For this clonotype: It may be a read error: a sequence one base away is much more abundant. V and J are TRBV5-1 and TRBJ2-5; 9 bases align to TRBD2. This CDR3 has 16 residues. Germline V gene sequence: CDR1 SGHRS, CDR2 YFSETQ. CDR3 region: CAGSLDGGGARETQYF. The CDR3 region has the DNA TGCGCCGGCAGCTTGGACGGCGGGGGGGCCCGGGAGACCCAGTACTTC.

Written as DNA, the CDR3 is TGTGCCATCAGTTTAATTTCCGGACAGGGTTTCTCCTATAATTCACCCCTCCACTTT. Amino acids: CAISLISGQGFSYNSPLHF. The J gene is TRBJ1-6, the V gene TRBV3-1; 8 nucleotides agree with TRBD1. Germline values: CDR1 LGHDT, CDR2 YNNKEL (reference sequence). V lost 10 bases to trimming and J lost 0 bases; unmatched junction nucleotides: 17. This CDR3 contains 19 residues.

The table lists this clonotype with many counts. The genes are TRBV5-5 and TRBJ2-1; no reliable D call. CDR3 length equals 14 residues. The germline gives CDR1 SGHKS, CDR2 YYEKEE (reference sequence). V lost 4 bases, J lost 4 bases, and 12 bases lay in between. CDR3 in amino acids: CASSPLRVYNEQFF. For the CDR3, the DNA is TGTGCCAGCAGCCCCCTCCGGGTTTACAATGAGCAGTTCTTC.

This clonotype was counted at least ten times. This chain uses TRBV15 with TRBJ1-6; D is undetermined. This CDR3 contains 15 residues. CDR1 is LNHNV and CDR2 is YYDKDF in the germline V gene (reference sequence). Trimming removed 5 bases from V and 6 bases from J, with 14 bases in between. CDR3 loop: CATSSREGLNSPLHF. The CDR3 DNA reads TGTGCCACCAGCTCCCGGGAAGGCCTTAATTCACCCCTCCACTTT.

The table lists this clonotype with many counts. This rearrangement joins TRBV5-1 to TRBJ2-3, with D maybe TRBD2 (6 bases). Germline loops: CDR1 SGHRS, CDR2 YFSETQ. The CDR3 has 16 residues. V lost 4 bases and J lost 0, with 15 bases in between. The CDR3 loop is CASSTAGRSSTDTQYF. The CDR3 DNA follows: TGCGCCAGCAGCACGGCGGGGCGGAGCAGCACAGATACGCAGTATTTT.

There are many counts of this clonotype. This chain connects TRBV5-1 to TRBJ2-2, with 7 bases aligning to TRBD1. The germline gives CDR1 SGHRS, CDR2 YFSETQ. This CDR3 has 15 residues. V was pared by 5 bases and J by 2 bases, with 6 bases of the junction left unmatched. Here the CDR3 reads CASRFGTANTGELFF. CDR3 sequence (DNA): TGCGCCAGCAGATTCGGGACAGCTAACACCGGGGAGCTGTTTTTT.

This clonotype was recorded at least ten times. This rearrangement joins TRBV20-1 to TRBJ2-7, with 7 bases matching TRBD2. V lost 5 bases and J lost 5; bases outside the gene matches: 24. Per germline, CDR1 DFQATT and CDR2 SNEGSKA (reference sequence). This CDR3 has 18 residues. Here the CDR3 reads CSARPLDSGLIPIHEQYF. CDR3 bases: TGCAGTGCTCGGCCCCTCGATAGCGGGCTCATCCCCATCCACGAGCAGTACTTC.

This clonotype was seen at least ten times. V gene TRBV5-1 combines with J gene TRBJ2-1; 10 bases align to TRBD2. Germline CDR1 SGHRS, CDR2 YFSETQ. This CDR3 region has 16 residues. J lost 9 bases, V lost 0 bases, and 9 bases had no gene match. The CDR3 loop is CASSLGLSGRESEQFF. In nucleotides, the CDR3 is TGCGCCAGCAGCTTGGGCTTAAGCGGGAGGGAGAGTGAGCAGTTCTTC.

The sample holds many counts of this clonotype. J is TRBJ2-7 and V is TRBV5-1; TRBD2 aligns across 9 bases. The ends lost 1 base at V and 2 bases at J; junction bases unmatched: 4. The CDR3 consists of 15 residues. Per germline, CDR1 SGHRS and CDR2 YFSETQ. Here the CDR3 reads CASSLIAGGPYEQYF. The CDR3 DNA reads TGCGCCAGCAGCTTGATCGCGGGAGGGCCCTACGAGCAGTACTTC.